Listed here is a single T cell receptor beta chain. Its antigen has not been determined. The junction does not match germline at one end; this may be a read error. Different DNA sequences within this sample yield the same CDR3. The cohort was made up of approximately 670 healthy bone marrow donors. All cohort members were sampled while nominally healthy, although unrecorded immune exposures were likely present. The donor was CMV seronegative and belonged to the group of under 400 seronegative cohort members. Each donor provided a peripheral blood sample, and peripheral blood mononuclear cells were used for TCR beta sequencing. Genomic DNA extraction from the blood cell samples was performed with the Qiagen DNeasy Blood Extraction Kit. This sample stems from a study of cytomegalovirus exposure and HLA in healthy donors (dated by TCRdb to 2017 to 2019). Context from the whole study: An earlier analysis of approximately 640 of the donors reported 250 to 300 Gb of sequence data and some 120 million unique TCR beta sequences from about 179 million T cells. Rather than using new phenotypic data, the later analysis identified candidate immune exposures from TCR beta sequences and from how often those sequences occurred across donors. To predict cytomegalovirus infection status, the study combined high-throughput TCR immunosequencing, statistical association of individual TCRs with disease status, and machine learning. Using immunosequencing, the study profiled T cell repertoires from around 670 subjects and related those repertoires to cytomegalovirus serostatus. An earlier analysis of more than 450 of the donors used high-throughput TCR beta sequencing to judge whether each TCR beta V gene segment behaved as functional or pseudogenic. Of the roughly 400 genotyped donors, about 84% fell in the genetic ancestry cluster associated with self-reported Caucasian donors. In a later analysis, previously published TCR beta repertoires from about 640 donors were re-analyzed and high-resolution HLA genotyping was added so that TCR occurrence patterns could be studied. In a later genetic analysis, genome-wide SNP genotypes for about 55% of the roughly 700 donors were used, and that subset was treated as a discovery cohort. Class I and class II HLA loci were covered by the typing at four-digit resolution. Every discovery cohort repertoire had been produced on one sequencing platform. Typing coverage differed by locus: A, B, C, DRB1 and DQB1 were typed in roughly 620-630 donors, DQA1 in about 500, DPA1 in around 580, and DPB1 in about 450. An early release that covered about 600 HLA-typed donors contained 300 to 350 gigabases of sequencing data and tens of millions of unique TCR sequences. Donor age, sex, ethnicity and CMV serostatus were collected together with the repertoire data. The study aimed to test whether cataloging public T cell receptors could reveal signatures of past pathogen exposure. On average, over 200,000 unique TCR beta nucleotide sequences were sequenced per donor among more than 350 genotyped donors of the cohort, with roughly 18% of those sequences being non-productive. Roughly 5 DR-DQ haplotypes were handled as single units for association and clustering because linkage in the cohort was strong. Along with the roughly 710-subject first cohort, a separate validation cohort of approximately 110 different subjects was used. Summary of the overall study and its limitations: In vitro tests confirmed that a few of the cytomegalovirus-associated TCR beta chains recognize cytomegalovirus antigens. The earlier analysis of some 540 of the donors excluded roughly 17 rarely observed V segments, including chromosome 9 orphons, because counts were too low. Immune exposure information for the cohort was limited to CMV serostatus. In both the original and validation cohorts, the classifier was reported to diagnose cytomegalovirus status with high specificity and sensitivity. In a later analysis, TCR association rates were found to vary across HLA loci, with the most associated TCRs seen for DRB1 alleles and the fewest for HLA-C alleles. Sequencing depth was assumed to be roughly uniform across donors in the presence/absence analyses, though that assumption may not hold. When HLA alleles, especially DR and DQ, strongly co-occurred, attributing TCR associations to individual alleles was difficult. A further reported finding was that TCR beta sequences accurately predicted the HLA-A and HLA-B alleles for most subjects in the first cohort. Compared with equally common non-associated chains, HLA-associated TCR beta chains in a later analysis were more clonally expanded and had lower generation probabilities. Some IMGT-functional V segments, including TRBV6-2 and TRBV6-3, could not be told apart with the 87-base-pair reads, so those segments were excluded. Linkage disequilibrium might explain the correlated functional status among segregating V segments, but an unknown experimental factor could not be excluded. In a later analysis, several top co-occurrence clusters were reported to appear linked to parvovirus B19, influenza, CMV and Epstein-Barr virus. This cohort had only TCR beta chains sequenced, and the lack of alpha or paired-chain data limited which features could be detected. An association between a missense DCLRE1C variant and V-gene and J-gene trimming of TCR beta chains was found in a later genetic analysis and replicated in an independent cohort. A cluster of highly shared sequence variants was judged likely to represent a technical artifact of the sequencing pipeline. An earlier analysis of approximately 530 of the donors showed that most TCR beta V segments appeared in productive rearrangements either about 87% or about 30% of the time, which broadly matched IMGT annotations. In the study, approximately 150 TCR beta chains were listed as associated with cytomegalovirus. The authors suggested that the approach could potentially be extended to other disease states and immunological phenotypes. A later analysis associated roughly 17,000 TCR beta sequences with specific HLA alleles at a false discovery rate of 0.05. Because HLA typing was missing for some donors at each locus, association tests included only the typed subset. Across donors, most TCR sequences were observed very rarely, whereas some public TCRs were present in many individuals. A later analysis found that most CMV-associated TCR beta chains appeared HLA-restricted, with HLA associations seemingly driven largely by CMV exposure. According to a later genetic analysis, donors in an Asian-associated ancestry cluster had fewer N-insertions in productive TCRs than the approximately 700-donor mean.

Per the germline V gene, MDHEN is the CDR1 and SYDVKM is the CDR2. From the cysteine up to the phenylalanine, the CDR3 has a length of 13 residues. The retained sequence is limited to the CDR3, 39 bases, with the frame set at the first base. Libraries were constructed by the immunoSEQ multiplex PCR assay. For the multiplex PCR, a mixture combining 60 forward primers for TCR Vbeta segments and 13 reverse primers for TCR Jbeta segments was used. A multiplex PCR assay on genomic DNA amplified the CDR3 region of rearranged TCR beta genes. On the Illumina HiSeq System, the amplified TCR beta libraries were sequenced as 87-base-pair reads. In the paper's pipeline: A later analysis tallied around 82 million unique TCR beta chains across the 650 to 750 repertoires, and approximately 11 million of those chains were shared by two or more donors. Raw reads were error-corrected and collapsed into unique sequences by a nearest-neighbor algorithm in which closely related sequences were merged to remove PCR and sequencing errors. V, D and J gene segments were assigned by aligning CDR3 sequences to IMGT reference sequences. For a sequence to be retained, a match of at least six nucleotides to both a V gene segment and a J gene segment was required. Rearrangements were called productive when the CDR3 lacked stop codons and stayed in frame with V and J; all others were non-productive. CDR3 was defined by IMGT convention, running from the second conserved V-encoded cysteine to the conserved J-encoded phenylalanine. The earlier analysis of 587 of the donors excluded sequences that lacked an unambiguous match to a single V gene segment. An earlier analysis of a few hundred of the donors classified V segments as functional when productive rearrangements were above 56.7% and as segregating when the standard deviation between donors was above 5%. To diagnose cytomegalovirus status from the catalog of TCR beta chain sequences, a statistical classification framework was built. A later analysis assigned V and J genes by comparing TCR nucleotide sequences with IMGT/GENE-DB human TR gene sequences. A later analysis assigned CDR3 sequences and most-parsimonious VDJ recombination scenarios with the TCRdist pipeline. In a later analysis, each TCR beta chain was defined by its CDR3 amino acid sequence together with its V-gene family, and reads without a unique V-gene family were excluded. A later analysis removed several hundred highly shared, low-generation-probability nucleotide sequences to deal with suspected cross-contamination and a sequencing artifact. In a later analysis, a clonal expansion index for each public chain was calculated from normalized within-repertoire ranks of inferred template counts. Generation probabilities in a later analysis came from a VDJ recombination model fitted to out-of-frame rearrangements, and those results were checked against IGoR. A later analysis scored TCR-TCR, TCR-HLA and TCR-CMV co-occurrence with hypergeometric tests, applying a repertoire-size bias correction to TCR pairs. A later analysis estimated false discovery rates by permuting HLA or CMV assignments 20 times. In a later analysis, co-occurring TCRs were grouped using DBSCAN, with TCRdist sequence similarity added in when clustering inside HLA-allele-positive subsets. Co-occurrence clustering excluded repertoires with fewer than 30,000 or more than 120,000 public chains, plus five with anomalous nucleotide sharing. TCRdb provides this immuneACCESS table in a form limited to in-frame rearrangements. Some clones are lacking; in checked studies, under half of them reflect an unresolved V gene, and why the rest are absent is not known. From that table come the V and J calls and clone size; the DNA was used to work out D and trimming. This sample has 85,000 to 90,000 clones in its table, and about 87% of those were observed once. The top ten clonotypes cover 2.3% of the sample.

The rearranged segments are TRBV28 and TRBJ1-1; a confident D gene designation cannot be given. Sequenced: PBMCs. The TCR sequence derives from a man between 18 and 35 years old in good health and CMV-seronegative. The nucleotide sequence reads TGTGCCAGCCAAAATCAAATGAACACCGAAGCTTTCTTT. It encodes CASQNQMNTEAFF.